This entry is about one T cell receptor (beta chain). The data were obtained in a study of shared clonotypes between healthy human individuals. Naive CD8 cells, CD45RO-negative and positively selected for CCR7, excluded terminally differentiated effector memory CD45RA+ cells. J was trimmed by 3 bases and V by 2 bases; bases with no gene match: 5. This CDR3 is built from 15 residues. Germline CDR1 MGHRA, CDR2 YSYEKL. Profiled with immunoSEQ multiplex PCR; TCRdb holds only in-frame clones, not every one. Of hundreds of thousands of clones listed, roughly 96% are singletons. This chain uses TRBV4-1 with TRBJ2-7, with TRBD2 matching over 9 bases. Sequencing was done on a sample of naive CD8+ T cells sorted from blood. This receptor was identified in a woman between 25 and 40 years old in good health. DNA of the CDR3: TGCGCCAGCAGCCAAACGGTAGCGGGGGTCTACGAGCAGTACTTC. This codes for CASSQTVAGVYEQYF.